These 12 T cell receptor beta chains originate from one sample sequenced in a study of blood T cell repertoires in COVID-19. Produced via immunoSEQ multiplex PCR; TCRdb's table is partial and in-frame only. The repertoire holds 150,000 or so clones, with about four fifths as singletons. The sample comprised peripheral blood. The receptor source for this set is a man aged 40-49 years who had recovered from COVID-19.

At least ten counts were recorded for this clone. The rearrangement links TRBV4-3 to TRBJ1-3; the match to TRBD1 covers 7 bases. J was trimmed by 0 bases and V by 4 bases; bases with no gene match: 3. Looked up from germline, CDR1 is LGHNA and CDR2 is YSLEER. The CDR3 is 15 amino acids. The DNA of the CDR3 is TGCGCCAGCAGCCCGGGACAGTACTCTGGAAACACCATATATTTT. This sequence encodes CASSPGQYSGNTIYF.

This clone has only one observation. The chain has TRBV9 and TRBJ2-1; TRBD2 aligns across 7 bases. Germline CDR1 and CDR2: SGDLS and YYNGEE. V lost 0 bases and J lost 4; bases outside the gene matches: 4. The CDR3 runs to 15 residues. Written as DNA, the CDR3 is TGTGCCAGCAGCGTAGGCTCTAGCGGATACAATGAGCAGTTCTTC. This gives the protein CASSVGSSGYNEQFF.

The chain recombines TRBV4-3 with TRBJ1-6, with D maybe TRBD1 (6 bases). V lost 0 bases to trimming and J lost 8 bases, with 14 bases between them. CDR1 LGHNA and CDR2 YSLEER come from the germline V gene. The CDR3 has 16 residues. CDR3 DNA sequence: TGCGCCAGCAGCCAAGAACAGGGATTATTTTATTCACCCCTCCACTTT. This encodes CASSQEQGLFYSPLHF.

The J gene is TRBJ1-1, the V gene TRBV7-3, with TRBD1 matching over 9 bases. The CDR3 covers 13 residues. J gave up 5 bases and V 4 bases, and 2 bases lay outside the gene matches. Germline V gene lookup returns CDR1 SGHTA and CDR2 FQGTGA. The CDR3 region is CASSWTGETEAFF. CDR3 coding DNA: TGTGCCAGCAGCTGGACAGGGGAGACTGAAGCTTTCTTT.

This rearrangement joins TRBV19 to TRBJ2-6, with D perhaps TRBD2 (5 bases). Germline CDR1 LNHDA, CDR2 SQIVND (reference sequence). This CDR3 is built from 13 residues. The germline V and J ends were trimmed by 6 bases and 4 bases, with 7 bases remaining between them. Written as DNA, the CDR3 is TGTGCCAGTAGGCCGGGAGGGGCCAACGTCCTGACTTTC. Translation: CASRPGGANVLTF. Complete variable domain (other parts from reference TRBV19 and TRBJ2-6): DGGITQSPKYLFRKEGQNVTLSCEQNLNHDAMYWYRQDPGQGLRLIYYSQIVNDFQKGDIAEGYSVSREKKESFPLTVTSAQKNPTAFYLCASRPGGANVLTFGAGSRLTVL.

V usage is TRBV5-4 and J usage is TRBJ2-5, with 8 bases identical to TRBD2. CDR1 is SGHNT, CDR2 YYREEE, per germline (reference sequence). This CDR3 has 14 amino acids. Trimming removed 4 bases from V and 5 bases from J; junction bases left unmatched: 7. The CDR3 DNA follows: TGTGCCAGCAGCGGGACGGGGGGGAAGGAGACCCAGTACTTC. Protein product: CASSGTGGKETQYF.

This sequence joins TRBV19 and TRBJ2-3; TRBD2 agrees at 8 bases. The CDR3 has 13 residues. Germline lookup yields CDR1 LNHDA and CDR2 SQIVND (reference sequence). J was trimmed by 3 bases and V by 6 bases; bases with no gene match: 2. The CDR3, as DNA: TGTGCCAGTAGCGGCGGGAGGACAGATACGCAGTATTTT. Its translation: CASSGGRTDTQYF.

The CDR3 loop is CASTPLSSGGEQYF. CDR3 DNA sequence: TGTGCCAGCACCCCTCTTAGCTCGGGAGGTGAGCAGTACTTC. The rearrangement uses TRBV11-3 and TRBJ2-7, with TRBD2 identical over 7 bases. The V gene end was trimmed by 7 bases and the J gene end by 7 bases; junction bases not matched to a gene: 13. The CDR3 extends over 14 amino acids. Germline CDR1 reads SGHNT; CDR2 reads YENEEA.

This clone was seen only a few times. The CDR3 DNA sequence: TGTGCCAGCAGCTCTCTCGGGTTAATAGAAAACAATGAGCAGTTCTTC. Translated: CASSSLGLIENNEQFF. The V call is TRBV6-4, the J call TRBJ2-1, with D uncertain. Germline loops: CDR1 MRHNA, CDR2 SNTAGT. V lost 6 bases and J 5 bases, leaving 20 bases between the germline ends. This CDR3 has 16 residues.

The chain has TRBV29-1 and TRBJ2-2; no clear D. This CDR3 region has 13 residues. Between the trimmed V and J ends, which lost 3 bases and 0 bases, there was a span of 5 bases. Germline V lookup: CDR1 SQVTM, CDR2 ANQGSEA. CDR3 sequence reads: CSVDAANTGELFF. The CDR3 nucleotides are TGCAGCGTTGACGCGGCGAACACCGGGGAGCTGTTTTTT.

The chain employs TRBV21-1 and TRBJ1-6. TRBV21-1 is labeled a pseudogene. CDR3 size: 14 residues. The CDR3 is CASSKAVRVSPLHF. Written as DNA, the CDR3 is TGTGCCAGCAGCAAAGCAGTCCGGGTTTCACCCCTCCACTTT.

The V and J genes are TRBV5-4 and TRBJ2-3; 7 nucleotides match TRBD1. Trimming removed 3 bases from V and 4 bases from J; junction bases left unmatched: 11. Looked up from germline, CDR1 is SGHNT and CDR2 is YYREEE (reference sequence). There are 16 residues in the CDR3. This chain's CDR3 is CASSSFSRGSSDTQYF. In DNA, the CDR3 is TGTGCCAGCAGCTCTTTTTCCAGGGGGAGCTCAGATACGCAGTATTTT. The full variable domain, rest sourced from reference TRBV5-4 and TRBJ2-3, is ETGVTQSPTHLIKTRGQQVTLRCSSQSGHNTVSWYQQALGQGPQFIFQYYREEENGRGNFPPRFSGLQFPNYSSELNVNALELDDSALYLCASSSFSRGSSDTQYFGPGTRLTVL.